Below are 19 T cell receptor beta chains sequenced from a single sample in a study of shared clonotypes between healthy human individuals. TCRdb's copy holds only in-frame clones and misses some; the assay was immunoSEQ multiplex PCR. The sample holds approximately 1,000,000 clones, roughly 80% seen once. The sequenced sample was memory CD4+ T cells from PBMCs. Sample subset: CD45RA-negative fraction. These receptors originate from a man between 18 and 29 years old in good health. Some clones in this sample may be carry-over from other donors' samples.

This clone was seen only a few times. DNA of the CDR3: TGTGCCAGCAGCTTAAGGATGAACACCGGGGAGCTGTTTTTT. Residues: CASSLRMNTGELFF. The chain recombines TRBV7-3 with TRBJ2-2; D gene ambiguous. V was trimmed by 1 base and J by 1 base, leaving 4 bases between them. This CDR3 comprises 14 residues. Germline lookup yields CDR1 SGHTA and CDR2 FQGTGA.

This clone appeared a single time. The CDR3 sequence: CASSESQDTQYF. The CDR3 bases are TGCGCCAGCAGTGAATCACAGGATACGCAGTATTTT. J is TRBJ2-3 and V is TRBV10-2; no clear D gene. The CDR3 is 12 amino acids. V dropped 3 bases and J dropped 6 bases, with 7 bases sitting between them. Looked up from germline, CDR1 is WSHSY and CDR2 is SAAADI.

This chain links TRBV6-6 with TRBJ2-3; D is uncertain. Germline values: CDR1 MNHNY, CDR2 SVGAGI (reference sequence). The V end was cut by 2 bases, the J end by 3 bases, with 15 bases between. The CDR3 is 16 amino acids. This CDR3 is CASSYQAVQMTDTQYF. The CDR3 DNA reads as TGTGCCAGCAGTTACCAGGCGGTTCAGATGACAGATACGCAGTATTTT.

The chain joins TRBV6-6 to TRBJ2-2; 8 positions match TRBD2. CDR1 and CDR2 (germline): MNHNY, SVGAGI (reference sequence). CDR3 size: 15 residues. Trimming removed 7 bases from V and 1 base from J; junction bases left unmatched: 5. The CDR3 coding sequence is TGTGCCAGCACCTCGGGAGGGAGGAACACCGGGGAGCTGTTTTTT. Its translation: CASTSGGRNTGELFF.

V usage is TRBV18 and J usage is TRBJ2-7, with D possibly matching TRBD1 (5 bases). Trimming left V 0 bases short and J 2 bases short, with 17 bases between. Germline values: CDR1 KGHSH, CDR2 LQKENI. CDR3 length: 17 amino acids. The CDR3 spells CASSPPSWAGKTYEQYF. DNA of the CDR3: TGTGCCAGCTCACCACCGAGCTGGGCAGGGAAAACCTACGAGCAGTACTTC.

The V call is TRBV14, the J call TRBJ1-1; D not resolved. The V gene's germline CDR1 is SGHDN and CDR2 FVKESK. Trimming took off 0 bases at V and 11 bases at J, with 16 bases between the two ends. The CDR3 runs 14 residues. The CDR3 nucleotides are TGTGCCAGCAGCCAAGATCGGGCGTTGAACTGGGCTTTCTTT. It specifies CASSQDRALNWAFF.

The chain combines TRBV7-3 with TRBJ2-3; D gene uncertain. V lost 6 bases and J 1 base, leaving 8 bases between the germline ends. CDR3 size: 13 residues. The germline V gene encodes CDR1 SGHTA and CDR2 FQGTGA. CDR3 in DNA: TGTGCCAGCAGTCCCAGCCGCACAGATACGCAGTATTTT. Amino acids: CASSPSRTDTQYF. Filled out from reference TRBV7-3 and TRBJ2-3, the complete variable domain reads GAGVSQTPSNKVTEKGKYVELRCDPISGHTALYWYRQSLGQGPEFLIYFQGTGAADDSGLPNDRFFAVRPEGSVSTLKIQRTERGDSAVYLCASSPSRTDTQYFGPGTRLTVL.

The CDR3 nucleotides read TGTGCCAGCAGCTCAAACAGGGTTGGAGAGACCCAGTACTTC. The encoded protein is CASSSNRVGETQYF. The rearrangement links TRBV7-2 to TRBJ2-5; possible D gene TRBD1, 6 bases. The germline gives CDR1 SGHTA, CDR2 FQGNSA. The ends were cut back, 4 bases at V and 4 bases at J, with 13 bases in the middle. The CDR3 is 14 amino acids.

This chain uses TRBV27 with TRBJ2-7; D is ambiguous. Germline V gives CDR1 MNHEY, CDR2 SMNVEV (reference sequence). V was shortened by 8 bases and J by 2 bases, with 13 bases between the two germline ends. This CDR3 is built from 13 residues. The CDR3 region is CASAGIDPYEQYF. The CDR3 DNA reads TGTGCCAGCGCAGGAATAGACCCCTACGAGCAGTACTTC.

J is TRBJ1-5 and V is TRBV6-1; D is perhaps TRBD1 (5 bases). Germline CDR1 and CDR2: MNHNS and SASEGT. The CDR3 loop spans 12 amino acids. Deletions cut 7 bases from V and 12 bases from J, with 16 bases between. CDR3: CASTHEGAHQHF. The CDR3 region has the DNA TGTGCCAGCACTCACGAAGGGGCGCACCAGCATTTT.

This clone was detected only once. A much larger clone differs by one base, so this may be a read error. Other DNA sequences within the sample encode an identical CDR3. CDR3 nucleotides: TGTGCCTGGAGCGCCAACATACGGGAGACCCAGTACTTC. Protein: CAWSANIRETQYF. V and J are TRBV30 and TRBJ2-5; no firm D call. Germline CDR1 and CDR2: GTSNPN and SVGIG (reference sequence). The CDR3 runs to 13 residues. The V gene lost 3 bases and the J gene lost 5 bases, with 13 bases spanning the gap.

This clone showed up just a few times. Within the sample, other DNA sequences also encode this same CDR3. This chain connects TRBV20-1 to TRBJ1-1; D unclear. Germline assignment: CDR1 DFQATT and CDR2 SNEGSKA (reference sequence). CDR3 length: 11 amino acids. V was trimmed by 3 bases and J by 1 base, leaving 3 bases between them. DNA of the CDR3: TGCAGTGCTAGTGGGAACACTGAAGCTTTCTTT. Its translation is CSASGNTEAFF.

The table lists this clone with a count of one. The rearrangement uses TRBV14 and TRBJ2-1, with D tentatively TRBD1 (6 bases). The CDR3 length is 13 residues. V was shortened by 0 bases and J by 10 bases, with 10 bases between the two germline ends. The V gene's germline CDR1 is SGHDN and CDR2 FVKESK. The CDR3 reads CASSQEMGAEQFF. DNA for the CDR3: TGTGCCAGCAGCCAAGAGATGGGGGCGGAGCAGTTCTTC.

The chain uses TRBV6-6 and TRBJ2-1, with 7 bases fitting TRBD2. CDR3 length equals 13 residues. Germline lookup yields CDR1 MNHNY and CDR2 SVGAGI (reference sequence). V lost 6 bases, J lost 4 bases, and 3 bases stayed unmatched. CDR3 nucleotides: TGTGCCAGCAGGCGGGAGTTGTACAATGAGCAGTTCTTC. This codes for CASRRELYNEQFF.

This clone has ten or more counts. The rearrangement uses TRBV4-1 and TRBJ1-5; D unresolved. Trimming took 1 base from V and 0 from J, leaving 10 bases between them. Per the germline V gene, CDR1 is MGHRA and CDR2 is YSYEKL. The CDR3 contains 16 residues. CDR3 nucleotide sequence: TGCGCCAGCAGCCAAGTCGGAAGCCTTAGCAATCAGCCCCAGCATTTT. Amino acid sequence: CASSQVGSLSNQPQHF.

V usage is TRBV27 and J usage is TRBJ1-4; D is perhaps TRBD1 (5 bases). V was pared by 1 base and J by 8 bases, with 14 bases between. Looked up from germline, CDR1 is MNHEY and CDR2 is SMNVEV (reference sequence). The CDR3 has 15 amino acids. CDR3 bases: TGTGCCAGCAGTTTATTAGGGGCCTCCAGGGAAAAACTGTTTTTT. This codes for CASSLLGASREKLFF.

CDR3 nucleotides: TGTGCCAGCAGCTTAGAACCCCGCCGTACTAACTATGGCTACACCTTC. Protein sequence: CASSLEPRRTNYGYTF. The chain uses TRBV11-2 and TRBJ1-2; D is ambiguous. V was clipped by 0 bases and J by 0 bases, with 11 bases between them. Germline V lookup: CDR1 SGHAT, CDR2 FQNNGV. The CDR3 totals 16 residues.

The chain uses TRBV5-1 and TRBJ2-3, with unresolved D. This CDR3 has 13 residues. V lost 6 bases, J lost 1 base, and 9 bases lay in between. The germline gives CDR1 SGHRS, CDR2 YFSETQ. CDR3 coding DNA: TGCGCCAGCACGACTCAGGGCACAGATACGCAGTATTTT. This sequence encodes CASTTQGTDTQYF.

This clone was detected only once. The chain combines TRBV19 with TRBJ2-1, with no clear D. This CDR3 comprises 14 residues. The germline V gene encodes CDR1 LNHDA and CDR2 SQIVND (reference sequence). Trimming removed 1 base at V and 5 bases at J, with 9 bases between. CDR3 protein: CASSIGTGDNEQFF. Here the CDR3 DNA reads TGTGCCAGTAGTATAGGGACCGGAGACAATGAGCAGTTCTTC.